This T cell receptor beta chain was obtained from a study of monozygotic twins with inflammatory bowel disease. Whole-study results and caveats: In these data, no single strong IBD-associated signal or clonotype received support. Healthy twins showed more clonotype sharing with others than IBD patients, especially patients with disease activity.

The CDR3 extends over 16 amino acids. Worth noting for this clonotype: Its antigen is unknown.

Collection of a 2.5 ml blood sample took place per donor. Whole-blood total RNA was extracted without T cell sorting. TCRdb reprocessed the 5' RACE reads, keeping one entry per CDR3 protein, no DNA. The sample includes 150,000 to 200,000 distinct CDR3 sequences. The chain combines TRBV23-1 with TRBJ2-1; TCRdb outputs TRBD1, but without DNA this stays unchecked. TRBV23-1 qualifies as an ORF whose function is uncertain. This receptor was taken from a human donor with ulcerative colitis or Crohn's disease, or a healthy co-twin of an affected twin (not recorded which). The sequenced sample consisted of blood. This chain's CDR3 is CASSQLARTAYNEQFF.